This T cell receptor beta chain was recorded in a study of blood T cell repertoires in COVID-19. Study background: COVID-19 samples collected from the United States, Italy and Spain covered acute and convalescent phases.

Assay: immunoSEQ multiplex PCR; the TCRdb copy retains only in-frame clones and omits some. The table lists more than 150,000 clones, 60% to 80% of them singletons. The ends were cut back, 4 bases at V and 1 base at J, with 20 bases in the middle. Germline CDR1 GTSNPN, CDR2 SVGIG (reference sequence). The CDR3 runs 16 residues. Material for sequencing was peripheral blood. This rearrangement joins TRBV30 to TRBJ2-7; D might be TRBD1 (6 bases). This clonotype was obtained from a woman in her seventies with acute or convalescent COVID-19. The CDR3 DNA sequence: TGTGCCTGGAAAAAAGCCCGGGACACCTTTTCCTACGAGCAGTACTTC. This translates into CAWKKARDTFSYEQYF.